These 9 T cell receptor beta chains were sequenced from one sample in a study of cytomegalovirus exposure and HLA in healthy donors. 60 Vbeta and 13 Jbeta primers were used in PCR. Here immunoSEQ multiplex PCR was the method, and the copy in TCRdb shows in-frame clones only, minus some. The sample includes 80,000 or so clones, roughly 75% of them seen just once. Sequences were obtained from PBMCs. The receptor set was obtained from a woman aged 40 to 55 in good health and CMV-seronegative.

This clone appeared once. V usage is TRBV6-1 and J usage is TRBJ1-5; no clear D. The CDR3 has 13 amino acids. Trimming shortened V by 1 base and J by 2 bases, and 3 bases separated the two germline ends. Germline V gene data show CDR1 as MNHNS and CDR2 as SASEGT. The CDR3, as DNA: TGTGCCAGCAGTGAAGTAGGCAATCAGCCCCAGCATTTT. Residues: CASSEVGNQPQHF.

The chain combines TRBV5-6 with TRBJ2-7; TRBD2 aligns across 8 bases. Germline V gene sequence: CDR1 SGHDT, CDR2 YYEEEE. Trimming took 3 bases from V and 2 from J; bases not matched to a gene: 16. This CDR3 is 18 amino acids long. The chain's CDR3 is CASSSHLRGDPNTYEQYF. The CDR3 bases are TGTGCCAGCAGCTCCCACCTGCGGGGGGACCCGAACACCTACGAGCAGTACTTC.

Points on this clone: Germline and junction disagree at one end, which may indicate a read error. The chain recombines TRBV7-7 with TRBJ2-1; perhaps TRBD2 as D (5 bases). The germline V gene has CDR1 SSHAT and CDR2 FNYEAQ (reference sequence). The CDR3 extends over 13 amino acids. CDR3 DNA sequence: TGTGCTAGCAGCACGGACTTAACCAATGAGCAGTTCTTC. It codes for CASSTDLTNEQFF.

This clone was observed a few times. The chain employs TRBV5-1 and TRBJ2-3, with D maybe TRBD2 (5 bases). V was pared by 1 base and J by 6 bases, with 15 bases between. CDR1 and CDR2 from the germline V gene are SGHRS and YFSETQ. The CDR3 has 15 amino acids. The DNA for the CDR3 is TGCGCCAGCAGCTTGAAGTGGGGAGTTGGGGATACGCAGTATTTT. It yields the protein CASSLKWGVGDTQYF.

The chain is built from TRBV6-6 and TRBJ1-1; D call uncertain. Trimming cost V 2 bases and J 3 bases, with 13 bases left between them. Per germline, CDR1 MNHNY and CDR2 SVGAGI (reference sequence). This CDR3 has 15 residues. CDR3 DNA sequence: TGTGCCAGCAGTTACGTTAGTGCGGGAGACACTGAAGCTTTCTTT. Its translation: CASSYVSAGDTEAFF.

This clone was seen only once. J is TRBJ2-1 and V is TRBV5-1, with a weak D call TRBD2 (5 bases). V was shortened by 0 bases and J by 5 bases, with 9 bases between the two germline ends. Germline CDR1 and CDR2: SGHRS and YFSETQ. This CDR3 is built from 14 residues. CDR3 residues: CASSLAGIHNEQFF. The CDR3 DNA follows: TGCGCCAGCAGCTTGGCCGGGATCCACAATGAGCAGTTCTTC.

The V gene is TRBV9, the J gene TRBJ1-2; TRBD1 might be the D (6 bases). The CDR3 covers 12 residues. The V end lost 2 bases, the J end lost 7 bases, and 9 bases lay between the germline ends. CDR1 and CDR2 from the germline V gene are SGDLS and YYNGEE. The CDR3 DNA is TGTGCCAGCAGCGTTTCAGGGGTTGGCTACACCTTC. It yields the protein CASSVSGVGYTF.

This chain connects TRBV5-1 to TRBJ1-6; D unclear. The CDR3 runs to 17 residues. V lost 1 base to trimming and J lost 6 bases, with 17 bases between them. Germline loops: CDR1 SGHRS, CDR2 YFSETQ. The CDR3 spells CASSLWASGMTNSPLHF. CDR3 in DNA: TGCGCCAGCAGCTTGTGGGCCTCCGGGATGACTAATTCACCCCTCCACTTT.

The chain combines TRBV2 with TRBJ2-2; D remains unclear. Trimming left V 3 bases short and J 5 bases short, with 16 bases between. This CDR3 region has 16 residues. Germline values: CDR1 SNHLY, CDR2 FYNNEI. The CDR3 spells CASSEEQSGWTGELFF. In nucleotides, the CDR3 is TGTGCCAGCAGTGAGGAGCAGAGTGGTTGGACCGGGGAGCTGTTTTTT.